The 10 T cell receptor beta chains in this list originate from one sample, sequenced in a study of CD8 T cells in Susac syndrome. Reverse transcription of roughly 0.5 to 1 ug RNA used random hexamers. TCRdb re-analysed the immunoSEQ multiplex PCR reads in MiXCR, keeping a single row per CDR3 protein. This table has under 200,000 distinct CDR3 sequences, approximately 94% appearing once. The sequenced material came from CD4+ T cells from PBMCs. Receptors originate from a human donor with Susac syndrome.

This chain uses TRBV12-3 or TRBV12-4 with TRBJ1-6; 7 nucleotides align to TRBD1. V shed 8 bases, J shed 11 bases, and the junction held 15 bases outside the gene matches. This CDR3 comprises 15 residues. The CDR3 here is CASGPQGGLTAPLHF. The CDR3 region has the DNA TGTGCCAGCGGACCTCAGGGGGGACTGACGGCACCCCTCCACTTT.

This chain uses TRBV23-1 with TRBJ2-3; tentatively, D is TRBD1 or TRBD2 (5 bases each). TRBV23-1 is annotated as an ORF whose role is uncertain. The length of the CDR3 is 14 residues. Trimming took off 4 bases at V and 6 bases at J, with 14 bases between the two ends. This CDR3 is CASSPNGATDTQYF. CDR3 DNA: TGCGCCAGCAGTCCCAACGGGGCGACCGATACGCAGTATTTT.

The chain couples TRBV20-1 to TRBJ1-5; TRBD1 agrees at 8 bases. Trimming at V came to 6 bases and at J to 0 bases, leaving 19 bases not matched to a gene. The CDR3 runs 19 residues. Per germline, CDR1 DFQATT and CDR2 SNEGSKA (reference sequence). Written as DNA, the CDR3 is TGCAGTGCACGCCGTGGGGCAGGGGGCCTATCCTATAGCAATCAGCCCCAGCATTTT. Translation: CSARRGAGGLSYSNQPQHF.

The V call is TRBV5-1, the J call TRBJ1-1, with a tentative D call TRBD1 (6 bases). The V gene lost 2 bases and the J gene lost 1 base, with 12 bases spanning the gap. There are 15 residues in the CDR3. CDR1 and CDR2 (germline): SGHRS, YFSETQ. Here the CDR3 reads CASSFRGPANTEAFF. CDR3 sequence (DNA): TGCGCCAGCAGCTTCAGGGGTCCGGCGAACACTGAAGCTTTCTTT.

This sequence joins TRBV30 and TRBJ1-1, with D uncertain. Trimming took off 0 bases at V and 0 bases at J, with 5 bases between the two ends. The length of the CDR3 is 13 residues. CDR1 and CDR2 from the germline V gene are GTSNPN and SVGIG (reference sequence). CDR3 in DNA: TGTGCCTGGAGTGTTTCGGTGAACACTGAAGCTTTCTTT. Protein product: CAWSVSVNTEAFF.

V usage is TRBV3-1 and J usage is TRBJ2-1; D might be TRBD1 (5 bases). The V end lost 3 bases, the J end lost 9 bases, and 15 bases lay between the germline ends. CDR1 LGHDT and CDR2 YNNKEL come from the germline V gene (reference sequence). The CDR3 has 14 residues. CDR3 loop: CASSHASGISEQFF. CDR3 nucleotide sequence: TGTGCCAGCAGCCACGCGTCAGGGATAAGTGAGCAGTTCTTC.

The genes are TRBV7-9 and TRBJ2-2; 7 bases are shared with TRBD1. CDR3 size: 15 residues. The germline gives CDR1 SEHNR, CDR2 FQNEAQ (reference sequence). The V gene end was trimmed by 5 bases and the J gene end by 1 base; junction bases not matched to a gene: 4. CDR3 sequence reads: CASSLRTGNTGELFF. CDR3 nucleotide sequence: TGTGCCAGCAGCCTGCGGACAGGGAACACCGGGGAGCTGTTTTTT.

The V gene is TRBV5-6, the J gene TRBJ2-2; 8 nucleotides match TRBD1. V trimming: 3 bases; J trimming: 1 base; junction bases outside the gene matches: 2. CDR1 is SGHDT and CDR2 is YYEEEE in the germline V gene. This CDR3 has 15 amino acids. The CDR3 coding sequence is TGTGCCAGCAGCTGGGACAGGCTGAACACCGGGGAGCTGTTTTTT. It yields the protein CASSWDRLNTGELFF.

This sequence joins TRBV6-1 and TRBJ1-2; D is uncertain. V was cut by 4 bases and J by 4 bases, with 10 bases left in between. This CDR3 has 13 amino acids. The germline gives CDR1 MNHNS, CDR2 SASEGT. The CDR3, as DNA: TGTGCCAGCAGTGGCAGTCTATTCTATGGCTACACCTTC. Its protein is CASSGSLFYGYTF.

The chain joins TRBV30 to TRBJ2-2; a possible D gene is TRBD1 (5 bases). This CDR3 comprises 14 residues. From germline, CDR1 is GTSNPN and CDR2 SVGIG (reference sequence). V was clipped by 4 bases and J by 3 bases, with 12 bases between them. The CDR3 here is CAWTTDTYTGELFF. The CDR3 coding sequence is TGTGCCTGGACTACGGACACCTACACCGGGGAGCTGTTTTTT.